Reported below is one TCR beta chain. The sample holds other DNA sequences that translate to the same CDR3. Donors were healthy HIV-negative adults without recent acute infections or vaccinations. There are 14 residues in the CDR3. The germline CDR1 and CDR2 sequences are SGHRS and YFSETQ. J lost 3 bases, V lost 2 bases, and 2 bases had no gene match. The data originate from a study of shared clonotypes between healthy human individuals. Sequencing was performed with immunoSEQ multiplex PCR; in TCRdb, only in-frame clones are kept and a portion is missing. Among approximately 2.4 million clones, approximately 95% were seen once, and the ten largest hold roughly 0.13%.

What was sequenced was naive CD4+ T cells sorted from blood. Subset described: CD45RA+ positively selected. The TCR sequence derives from a man aged 18-30 years in good health. The chain has TRBV5-1 and TRBJ2-5, with 9 bases fitting TRBD1. The CDR3 DNA reads as TGCGCCAGCAGCTTAAGGGACAGGGAAGAGACCCAGTACTTC. Protein product: CASSLRDREETQYF.